In this sample, the clone carrying this T cell receptor beta chain turned up once. As yet, its antigen is unknown. The assay was immunoSEQ multiplex PCR, and TCRdb's table has in-frame clones only and misses some. The sample consists of roughly 67,000 clones, roughly 90% of them appearing once. Trimming stripped 5 bases from V and 4 bases from J, with 12 bases between. Looked up from germline, CDR1 is SGHVS and CDR2 is FNYEAQ. This CDR3 region has 13 residues. This specimen belongs to a study of T cell responses to AZD1222 COVID-19 vaccine. Study details: Timing groups of about 4 and about 12 weeks for second doses were pooled. Study-wide results and limits: The span of vaccine-associated CD4 TCRs extended across spike, with dominance at 160-218 and 743-854. Spike-specific TCR breadth and depth were elevated following two AZD1222 doses. The donors showed a predominance of white British ancestry and of females, with possible underestimation of clonal diversity.

The input for sequencing was peripheral blood, taken on day 0 of AZD1222 vaccination. V is TRBV7-6 and J is TRBJ2-7, with D unclear. The receptor was isolated from an adult in good health. CDR3 nucleotide sequence: TGTGCCAGCAGCCGAGGACCTTTATACGAGCAGTACTTC. Its protein is CASSRGPLYEQYF.